The 9 T cell receptor beta chains presented below share a single source sample, sequenced in a study of cytomegalovirus exposure and HLA in healthy donors. The PCR contained 60 Vbeta and 13 Jbeta primers. The repertoire was sequenced with immunoSEQ multiplex PCR; TCRdb's copy has only in-frame clones and lacks some. Altogether approximately 140,000 clones are present, about 78% being singletons, with the ten largest covering less than 3.5%. The sequencing input was PBMCs. The receptors stem from a human donor in good health.

The chain links TRBV14 to TRBJ2-7, with 9 bases fitting TRBD2. Germline CDR1 and CDR2: SGHDN and FVKESK. The CDR3 length is 16 residues. Germline trimming cut 6 bases from V and 2 bases from J; bases unmatched to any gene: 11. CDR3 sequence (DNA): TGTGCCAGCAGTCCTAGGGGGCTAGCGGGGACCTACGAGCAGTACTTC. Protein sequence: CASSPRGLAGTYEQYF.

The chain couples TRBV9 to TRBJ2-3; TRBD1 matches 9 bases. V was pared by 0 bases and J by 5 bases, with 13 bases of the junction left unmatched. This CDR3 region has 18 residues. Germline V gives CDR1 SGDLS, CDR2 YYNGEE. The CDR3 DNA is TGTGCCAGCAGCGTAGATGCGGGACAGGGTTCGGGATTAGATACGCAGTATTTT. This translates into CASSVDAGQGSGLDTQYF.

The chain employs TRBV11-2 and TRBJ1-5; 9 nucleotides line up with TRBD1. There are 15 residues in the CDR3. Looked up from germline, CDR1 is SGHAT and CDR2 is FQNNGV. The ends lost 5 bases at V and 1 base at J; junction bases unmatched: 3. CDR3 residues: CASSVDRGSNQPQHF. CDR3 coding DNA: TGTGCCAGCAGCGTGGACAGGGGAAGCAATCAGCCCCAGCATTTT.

The chain has TRBV4-3 and TRBJ2-3; unclear D gene. Germline lookup yields CDR1 LGHNA and CDR2 YSLEER. This CDR3 region has 14 residues. The V gene lost 2 bases and the J gene lost 2 bases, with 8 bases spanning the gap. The CDR3 protein is CASSQRSSTDTQYF. The CDR3 DNA reads as TGCGCCAGCAGCCAAAGGAGTTCCACAGATACGCAGTATTTT.

This chain uses TRBV19 with TRBJ2-1; D is ambiguous. Germline values: CDR1 LNHDA, CDR2 SQIVND (reference sequence). CDR3 length equals 13 residues. Trimming stripped 3 bases from V and 4 bases from J, with 7 bases between. CDR3 nucleotides: TGTGCCAGTAGTATTTCGGTTTACAATGAGCAGTTCTTC. Encoded protein: CASSISVYNEQFF.

This clone has just a few counts. The chain uses TRBV6-1 and TRBJ1-5; perhaps TRBD1 as D (5 bases). V was trimmed by 11 bases and J by 2 bases, leaving 19 bases between them. Per the germline V gene, CDR1 is MNHNS and CDR2 is SASEGT. The CDR3 extends over 15 amino acids. CDR3 bases: TGTGCCGGGGCGGTGGGGGGGTTTGGCAATCAGCCCCAGCATTTT. Translated: CAGAVGGFGNQPQHF.

This chain connects TRBV27 to TRBJ2-2; 9 bases agree with TRBD2. The CDR3 covers 15 residues. Germline assignment: CDR1 MNHEY and CDR2 SMNVEV (reference sequence). V gave up 4 bases and J gave up 7 bases; unmatched junction bases: 7. The chain's CDR3 is CASSWGGRANGELFF. The CDR3 bases are TGTGCCAGCAGTTGGGGCGGGAGGGCGAACGGGGAGCTGTTTTTT.

This clone was seen at least ten times. The rearrangement uses TRBV30 and TRBJ1-3; TRBD1 is a possible D gene (6 bases). Germline CDR1 and CDR2: GTSNPN and SVGIG (reference sequence). The CDR3 is 13 amino acids. V was cut by 3 bases and J by 4 bases, with 10 bases left in between. CDR3 sequence reads: CAWRPGVGNTIYF. In DNA form, the CDR3 reads TGTGCCTGGAGGCCAGGGGTGGGAAACACCATATATTTT.

The V and J genes are TRBV15 and TRBJ2-5, with D perhaps TRBD2 (6 bases). The ends were cut back, 1 base at V and 5 bases at J, with 17 bases in the middle. The CDR3 has 16 residues. CDR1 is LNHNV and CDR2 is YYDKDF in the germline V gene (reference sequence). CDR3 DNA sequence: TGTGCCACCAGCAGAGGCGGACTACCACAACGCGAGACCCAGTACTTC. Residues: CATSRGGLPQRETQYF.